A single sample gave rise to the 2 T cell receptor beta chains below, sequenced in a study of shared clonotypes between healthy human individuals. The table came from immunoSEQ multiplex PCR; TCRdb's copy has only in-frame clones and leaves some out. This sample yields around 510,000 clones, of which about 96% are seen a single time; under 0.065% belongs to the top ten. Sequenced material: naive CD4+ T cells sorted from blood. As for subset: CD45RA+ positively selected. These receptors all stem from a woman between 25 and 40 years old in good health.

The rearrangement links TRBV5-6 to TRBJ1-2; maybe TRBD1 (6 bases). Trimming removed 0 bases at V and 8 bases at J, with 17 bases between. Per germline, CDR1 SGHDT and CDR2 YYEEEE. This CDR3 contains 15 residues. CDR3 in amino acids: CASSLVGGGTGGYTF. In DNA form, the CDR3 reads TGTGCCAGCAGCTTGGTGGGAGGGGGTACAGGAGGCTACACCTTC.

This clone came up once. This chain uses TRBV9 with TRBJ2-2, with 15 bases lining up with TRBD2. V dropped 1 base and J dropped 4; count of bases not matched to a gene: 5. The CDR3 contains 18 residues. Germline V gives CDR1 SGDLS, CDR2 YYNGEE. CDR3 amino acids: CASSVLPGLAGGTGELFF. The CDR3 DNA reads as TGTGCCAGCAGCGTATTGCCGGGACTAGCGGGAGGCACCGGGGAGCTGTTTTTT.